This TCR beta chain was recovered during a study of blood T cell repertoires in COVID-19. Study-level background: Spain, Italy and the United States supplied samples that represented acute and convalescent COVID-19. Sources were T cells, B-cell-depleted T cells, or PBMCs; the material itself was cDNA or gDNA.

Assay used: immunoSEQ multiplex PCR; TCRdb lists only in-frame clones, some missing. The sample records about 170,000 clones, about 90% being singletons. This clone turned up a few times. Self-reported history from a screening survey and questionnaire set each donor's cohort. Two consecutive negative NP/OP PCR tests, clearance, or resolved symptoms defined Cohort 3 recovery. The length of the CDR3 is 14 residues. The germline CDR1 and CDR2 sequences are GTSNPN and SVGIG (reference sequence). V lost 2 bases to trimming and J lost 5 bases; unmatched junction nucleotides: 3. The sample taken for sequencing was PBMCs or T cells enriched from blood (not recorded which). The V gene is TRBV30, the J gene TRBJ2-1, with TRBD2 matching 10 bases. This receptor was identified in a woman aged 45-65 years who had recovered from COVID-19. The DNA for the CDR3 is TGTGCCTGGAGTAGGACTAGCGGCAACAATGAGCAGTTCTTC. This codes for CAWSRTSGNNEQFF.